These 21 T cell receptor beta chains were sequenced from one sample in a study of blood T cells in healthy people across ages. A sample-barcoded 5' primer and a J-beta primer mix were used in a second PCR of roughly 6 to 11 cycles. TCRdb re-called the 5' RACE reads through MiXCR, storing one row per CDR3 protein. The sample has approximately 1.5 million distinct CDR3 sequences; about 35% are singletons. The material sequenced was blood. The receptors shown here come from a woman aged 25 to 39 in good health.

The rearrangement joins TRBV6-2 or TRBV6-3 to TRBJ2-1; the D is unclear. Trimming took 2 bases from V and 6 from J, leaving 20 bases between them. Germline V gives CDR1 MNHEY, CDR2 SVGEGT. The CDR3 is 17 residues long. The CDR3 nucleotides read TGTGCCAGCAGTTACGAGCGCCGAACCACGAAAATCAATGAGCAGTTCTTC. This gives the protein CASSYERRTTKINEQFF.

The chain recombines TRBV6-5 with TRBJ2-1, with 9 nucleotides matching TRBD1. With V trimmed by 5 bases and J by 6 bases, 5 bases remained unmatched. This CDR3 has 14 amino acids. Germline V lookup: CDR1 MNHEY, CDR2 SVGAGI. CDR3 residues: CASSDRDRVNEQFF. The CDR3 DNA is TGTGCCAGCAGTGACCGGGACAGGGTCAATGAGCAGTTCTTC.

V and J are TRBV28 and TRBJ2-7; TRBD2 matches at 12 bases. The J call may be mistaken, given a closer DNA end match to TRBJ2-5. Germline V lookup: CDR1 MDHEN, CDR2 SYDVKM. CDR3 length equals 15 residues. CDR3 DNA: TGTGCCAGCAATCTAGCGGGGGGGCCATCCGAGACCCAGTACTTC. Amino acids: CASNLAGGPSETQYF.

Only a few counts were recorded for this clonotype. This chain connects TRBV20-1 to TRBJ2-3, with D perhaps TRBD1 or TRBD2 (7 bases each). The germline V gene has CDR1 DFQATT and CDR2 SNEGSKA (reference sequence). Trimming took 3 bases from V and 3 from J, leaving 16 bases between them. CDR3 size: 15 residues. As DNA, the CDR3 is TGCAGTGCTAGCGTTAACAGGGGAGGGACAGATACGCAGTATTTT. The encoded protein is CSASVNRGGTDTQYF.

The genes are TRBV4-1 and TRBJ1-1; D is undetermined. CDR1 and CDR2 (germline): MGHRA, YSYEKL. Trimming took 7 bases from V and 3 from J, leaving 12 bases between them. This CDR3 has 13 amino acids. CDR3 DNA sequence: TGCGCCAGCACCCTTGGATTGGACACTGAAGCTTTCTTT. Its protein product is CASTLGLDTEAFF.

This clonotype showed up just a few times. The rearrangement uses TRBV27 and TRBJ2-1, with a tentative D call TRBD2 (6 bases). Trimming took off 2 bases at V and 7 bases at J, with 18 bases between the two ends. The germline V gene encodes CDR1 MNHEY and CDR2 SMNVEV (reference sequence). This CDR3 spans 16 amino acids. CDR3 residues: CASSLTRLDHSNEQFF. The DNA of the CDR3 is TGTGCCAGCAGTTTAACCCGACTAGACCATTCAAATGAGCAGTTCTTC.

This clonotype was recorded a few times. The chain employs TRBV12-3 or TRBV12-4 and TRBJ1-2, with a possible D match to TRBD1 (6 bases). The V end lost 3 bases, the J end lost 7 bases, and 15 bases lay between the germline ends. CDR3 length: 14 amino acids. This CDR3 reads CASSFRGGAPGYTF. CDR3 sequence (DNA): TGTGCCAGCAGTTTTCGGGGGGGCGCACCTGGCTACACCTTC.

This clonotype occurred many times. The rearrangement uses TRBV29-1 and TRBJ1-2; D call uncertain. V was trimmed by 7 bases and J by 10 bases, leaving 16 bases between them. The CDR3 totals 11 residues. CDR1 is SQVTM and CDR2 is ANQGSEA in the germline V gene. CDR3 residues: CSAIFGPDYTF. For the CDR3, the DNA is TGCAGCGCCATATTCGGCCCAGACTACACCTTC. Using reference TRBV29-1 and TRBJ1-2 for the parts outside the CDR3, the full variable domain is SAVISQKPSRDICQRGTSLTIQCQVDSQVTMMFWYRQQPGQSLTLIATANQGSEATYESGFVIDKFPISRPNLTFSTLTVSNMSPEDSSIYLCSAIFGPDYTFGSGTRLTVV.

The rearrangement joins TRBV19 to TRBJ2-7; D gene unclear. The CDR3 covers 14 residues. Trimming took off 6 bases at V and 0 bases at J, with 12 bases between the two ends. From germline, CDR1 is LNHDA and CDR2 SQIVND (reference sequence). The CDR3 sequence: CASRRTLSSYEQYF. DNA of the CDR3: TGTGCCAGTAGAAGAACACTGAGCTCCTACGAGCAGTACTTC.

This clonotype was seen more than once but under ten times. The rearrangement joins TRBV7-9 to TRBJ1-4; D is perhaps TRBD1 (5 bases). CDR1 is SEHNR, CDR2 FQNEAQ, per germline (reference sequence). With 0 bases removed from V and 8 bases from J, the gap between germline ends came to 10 bases. This CDR3 has 14 amino acids. CDR3 sequence reads: CASSLALGGEKLFF. The CDR3 DNA reads TGTGCCAGCAGCTTAGCCCTCGGGGGGGAAAAACTGTTTTTT.

This rearrangement joins TRBV28 to TRBJ2-1; 11 nucleotides line up with TRBD1. CDR3 length: 16 residues. From germline, CDR1 is MDHEN and CDR2 SYDVKM. The ends lost 4 bases at V and 3 bases at J; junction bases unmatched: 5. The DNA for the CDR3 is TGTGCCAGCAGTTGGACAGGGGGCGCTTACTACAATGAGCAGTTCTTC. Amino acid sequence: CASSWTGGAYYNEQFF.

This clonotype was counted at least ten times. The J gene is TRBJ1-2, the V gene TRBV29-1; D unclear. Germline V gene data show CDR1 as SQVTM and CDR2 as ANQGSEA. The CDR3 contains 12 residues. V was trimmed by 3 bases and J by 1 base, leaving 6 bases between them. The CDR3 sequence is CSVDEYNYGYTF. CDR3 DNA: TGCAGCGTTGACGAGTATAACTATGGCTACACCTTC.

Comment on this clonotype: An end of the junction does not agree with germline; a read error may underlie this. This sequence joins TRBV29-1 and TRBJ2-1; 11 bases are a match to TRBD1. This CDR3 region has 16 residues. Germline CDR1 SQVTM, CDR2 ANQGSEA. CDR3 loop: CSVKDRGRIAGNEQVF. CDR3 in DNA: TGCAGCGTTAAGGACAGGGGGCGGATAGCGGGGAATGAGCAGGTCTTC.

This clonotype was seen a few times. The rearrangement joins TRBV27 to TRBJ2-7; 8 positions agree with TRBD2. CDR1 MNHEY and CDR2 SMNVEV come from the germline V gene (reference sequence). V lost 4 bases, J lost 3 bases, and 11 bases stayed unmatched. This CDR3 is built from 16 residues. Here the CDR3 DNA reads TGTGCCAGCAGTTCAAGCCTGGGGACTAGTCTCTACGAGCAGTACTTC. It specifies CASSSSLGTSLYEQYF.

This sequence joins TRBV7-9 and TRBJ1-1; D call uncertain. Trimming took off 1 base at V and 6 bases at J, with 9 bases between the two ends. The CDR3 has 13 residues. The V gene's germline CDR1 is SEHNR and CDR2 FQNEAQ (reference sequence). In DNA form, the CDR3 reads TGTGCCAGCAGCTTAGGGGCCCAGGCTGAAGCTTTCTTT. Its protein product is CASSLGAQAEAFF.

The chain recombines TRBV20-1 with TRBJ2-3; TRBD2 matches 8 bases. J was trimmed by 5 bases and V by 0 bases; bases with no gene match: 7. The CDR3 consists of 15 residues. CDR1 is DFQATT and CDR2 is SNEGSKA in the germline V gene (reference sequence). In nucleotides, the CDR3 is TGCAGTGCTAGAGATCCGAGCGGGAGACGAGATACGCAGTATTTT. This codes for CSARDPSGRRDTQYF.

This rearrangement joins TRBV10-3 to TRBJ2-3, with D perhaps matching TRBD1 (6 bases). The germline V and J ends were trimmed by 11 bases and 0 bases, with 9 bases remaining between them. This CDR3 is built from 12 residues. From germline, CDR1 is ENHRY and CDR2 SYGVKD. The CDR3: CAATGSTDTQYF. The CDR3 bases are TGTGCCGCCACAGGGAGCACAGATACGCAGTATTTT.

The chain recombines TRBV4-2 with TRBJ1-2; tentatively, D is TRBD1 (5 bases). The V and J ends lost 0 bases and 2 bases respectively, with 10 bases between them. Germline V CDR1 and CDR2: LGHNA, YNFKEQ. This CDR3 is built from 15 residues. The CDR3 reads CASSQDWEGNYGYTF. CDR3 nucleotide sequence: TGTGCCAGCAGCCAAGATTGGGAGGGGAACTATGGCTACACCTTC.

In its sample, this clonotype was seen a few times. The chain has TRBV7-2 and TRBJ2-2; no reliable D call. CDR1 and CDR2 (germline): SGHTA, FQGNSA. The ends were cut back, 7 bases at V and 9 bases at J, with 9 bases in the middle. CDR3 size: 11 residues. The CDR3: CASIQGWELFF. CDR3 sequence (DNA): TGTGCCAGCATCCAAGGCTGGGAGCTGTTTTTT.

The rearrangement joins TRBV12-3 or TRBV12-4 to TRBJ2-2, with 9 positions matching TRBD2. The CDR3 is 18 amino acids. J gave up 3 bases and V 3 bases, and 11 bases lay outside the gene matches. This CDR3 reads CASSFGSGGPLDTGELFF. CDR3 nucleotides: TGTGCCAGCAGTTTCGGTAGCGGGGGCCCCCTGGACACCGGGGAGCTGTTTTTT.

In this sample, this clonotype turned up many times. This chain uses TRBV2 with TRBJ1-4, with D perhaps TRBD1 (5 bases). Per germline, CDR1 SNHLY and CDR2 FYNNEI. This CDR3 comprises 15 residues. V lost 2 bases to trimming and J lost 5 bases, with 12 bases between them. The CDR3 loop reads CASSERGTGNEKLFF. CDR3 sequence (DNA): TGTGCCAGCAGTGAAAGGGGAACAGGAAATGAAAAACTGTTTTTT.